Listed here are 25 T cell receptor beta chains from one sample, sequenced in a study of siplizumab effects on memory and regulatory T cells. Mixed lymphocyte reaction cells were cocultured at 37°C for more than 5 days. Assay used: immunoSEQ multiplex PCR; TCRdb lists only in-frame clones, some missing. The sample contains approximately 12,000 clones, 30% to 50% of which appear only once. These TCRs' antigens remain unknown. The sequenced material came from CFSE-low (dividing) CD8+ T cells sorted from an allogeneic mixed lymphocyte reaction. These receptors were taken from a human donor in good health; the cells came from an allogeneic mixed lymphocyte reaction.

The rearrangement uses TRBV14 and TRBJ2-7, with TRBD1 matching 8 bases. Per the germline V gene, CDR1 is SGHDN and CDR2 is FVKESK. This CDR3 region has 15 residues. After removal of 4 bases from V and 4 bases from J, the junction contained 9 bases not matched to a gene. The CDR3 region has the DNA TGTGCCAGCAGCCGAGGACAGGGAAGCTTATACGAGCAGTACTTC. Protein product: CASSRGQGSLYEQYF.

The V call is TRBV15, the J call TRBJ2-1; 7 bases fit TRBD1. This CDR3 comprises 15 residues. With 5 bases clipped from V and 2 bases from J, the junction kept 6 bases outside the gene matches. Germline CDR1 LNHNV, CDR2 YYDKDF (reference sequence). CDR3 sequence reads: CATSVRQGTYNEQFF. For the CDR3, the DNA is TGTGCCACCAGCGTACGACAGGGCACCTACAATGAGCAGTTCTTC.

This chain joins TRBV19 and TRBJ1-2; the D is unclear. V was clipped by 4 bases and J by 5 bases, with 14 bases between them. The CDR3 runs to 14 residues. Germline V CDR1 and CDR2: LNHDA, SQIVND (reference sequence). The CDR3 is CASSSAGIGYGYTF. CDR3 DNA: TGTGCCAGTAGTAGCGCGGGGATTGGGTATGGCTACACCTTC.

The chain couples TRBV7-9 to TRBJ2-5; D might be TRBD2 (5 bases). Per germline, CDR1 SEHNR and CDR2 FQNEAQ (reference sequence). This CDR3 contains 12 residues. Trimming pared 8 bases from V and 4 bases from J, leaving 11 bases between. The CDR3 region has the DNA TGTGCCAGCGAGGGCCTGGGAGAGACCCAGTACTTC. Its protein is CASEGLGETQYF.

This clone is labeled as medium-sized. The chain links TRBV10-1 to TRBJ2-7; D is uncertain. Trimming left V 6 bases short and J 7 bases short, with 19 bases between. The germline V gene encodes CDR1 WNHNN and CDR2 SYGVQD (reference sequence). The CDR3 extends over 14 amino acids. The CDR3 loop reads CASRDPGEQEEQYF. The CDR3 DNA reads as TGCGCCAGCAGAGACCCGGGCGAGCAAGAGGAGCAGTACTTC.

CDR3 protein: CASSEGLAANEQFF. The CDR3 DNA is TGTGCCAGCAGTGAGGGACTAGCGGCTAATGAGCAGTTCTTC. The rearrangement uses TRBV27 and TRBJ2-1, with 11 bases aligning to TRBD2. This CDR3 spans 14 amino acids. Germline assignment: CDR1 MNHEY and CDR2 SMNVEV (reference sequence). With 5 bases clipped from V and 7 bases from J, the junction kept 4 bases outside the gene matches.

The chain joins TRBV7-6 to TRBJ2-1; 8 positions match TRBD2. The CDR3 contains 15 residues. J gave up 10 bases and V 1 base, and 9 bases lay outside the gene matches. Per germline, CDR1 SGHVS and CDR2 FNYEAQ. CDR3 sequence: CASSLGGGYPWEQFF. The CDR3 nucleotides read TGTGCCAGCAGCTTAGGCGGGGGGTACCCCTGGGAGCAGTTCTTC.

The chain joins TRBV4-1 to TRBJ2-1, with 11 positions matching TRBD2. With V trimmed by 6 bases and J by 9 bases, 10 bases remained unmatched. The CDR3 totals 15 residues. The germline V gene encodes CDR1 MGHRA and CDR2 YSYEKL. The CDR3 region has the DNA TGCGCCAGCAGTCTTTTAGCGGGGGGGCCTTCTGAGCAGTTCTTC. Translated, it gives CASSLLAGGPSEQFF.

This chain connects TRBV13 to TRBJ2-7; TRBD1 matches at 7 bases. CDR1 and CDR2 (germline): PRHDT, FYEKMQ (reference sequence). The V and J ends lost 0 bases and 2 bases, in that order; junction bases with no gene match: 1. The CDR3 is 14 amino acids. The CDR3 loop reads CASSLGQGPYEQYF. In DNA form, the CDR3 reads TGTGCCAGCAGCTTAGGACAGGGGCCCTACGAGCAGTACTTC.

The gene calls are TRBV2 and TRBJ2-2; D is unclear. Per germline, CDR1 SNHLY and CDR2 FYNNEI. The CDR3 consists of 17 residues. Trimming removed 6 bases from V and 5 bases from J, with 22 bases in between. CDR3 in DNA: TGTGCCAGCAGCCGAACCCCTCTGGCAGCCTTTACCGGGGAGCTGTTTTTT. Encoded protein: CASSRTPLAAFTGELFF.

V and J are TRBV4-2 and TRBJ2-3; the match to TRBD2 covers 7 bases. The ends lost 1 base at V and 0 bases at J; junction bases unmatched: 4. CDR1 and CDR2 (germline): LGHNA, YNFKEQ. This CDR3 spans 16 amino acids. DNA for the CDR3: TGTGCCAGCAGCCAAGTGGCGGGAGACAGCACAGATACGCAGTATTTT. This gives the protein CASSQVAGDSTDTQYF.

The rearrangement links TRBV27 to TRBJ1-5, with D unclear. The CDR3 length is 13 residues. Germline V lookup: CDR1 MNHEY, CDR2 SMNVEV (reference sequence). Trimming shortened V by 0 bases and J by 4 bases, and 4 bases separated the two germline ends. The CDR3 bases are TGTGCCAGCAGTTTATCGGGTAATCAGCCCCAGCATTTT. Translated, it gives CASSLSGNQPQHF.

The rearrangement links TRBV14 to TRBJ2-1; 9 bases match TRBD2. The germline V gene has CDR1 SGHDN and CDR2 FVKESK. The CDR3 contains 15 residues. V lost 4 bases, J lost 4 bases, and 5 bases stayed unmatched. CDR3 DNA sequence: TGTGCCAGCAGCCCTATGGCGGGGGGGTACAATGAGCAGTTCTTC. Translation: CASSPMAGGYNEQFF.

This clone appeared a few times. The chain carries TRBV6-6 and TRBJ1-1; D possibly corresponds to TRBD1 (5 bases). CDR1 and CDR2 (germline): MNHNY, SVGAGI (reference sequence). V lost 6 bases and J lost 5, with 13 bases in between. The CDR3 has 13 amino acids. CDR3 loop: CASRLPGITEAFF. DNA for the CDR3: TGTGCCAGCAGACTTCCAGGGATAACTGAAGCTTTCTTT.

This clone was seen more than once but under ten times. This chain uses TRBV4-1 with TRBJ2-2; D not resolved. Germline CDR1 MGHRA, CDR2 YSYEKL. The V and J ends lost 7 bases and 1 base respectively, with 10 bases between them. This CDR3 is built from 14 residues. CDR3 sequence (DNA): TGCGCCAGCAAAAGGGTGGGGAACACCGGGGAGCTGTTTTTT. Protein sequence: CASKRVGNTGELFF.

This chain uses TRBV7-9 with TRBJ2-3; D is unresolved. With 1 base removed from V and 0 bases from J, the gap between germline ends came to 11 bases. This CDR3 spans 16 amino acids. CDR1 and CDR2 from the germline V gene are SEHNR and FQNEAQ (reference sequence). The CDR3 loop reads CASSLVSGGSTDTQYF. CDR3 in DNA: TGTGCCAGCAGCTTAGTAAGTGGCGGTAGCACAGATACGCAGTATTTT.

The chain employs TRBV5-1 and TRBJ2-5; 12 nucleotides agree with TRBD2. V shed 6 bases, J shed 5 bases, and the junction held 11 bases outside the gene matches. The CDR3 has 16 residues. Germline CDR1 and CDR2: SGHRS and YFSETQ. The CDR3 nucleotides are TGCGCCAGCACCCCTCTAGCGGGGGGGCTTGGGGAGACCCAGTACTTC. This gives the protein CASTPLAGGLGETQYF. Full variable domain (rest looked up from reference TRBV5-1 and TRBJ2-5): KAGVTQTPRYLIKTRGQQVTLSCSPISGHRSVSWYQQTPGQGLQFLFEYFSETQRNKGNFPGRFSGRQFSNSRSEMNVSTLELGDSALYLCASTPLAGGLGETQYFGPGTRLLVL.

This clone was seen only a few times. CDR3 sequence (DNA): TGCGCCAGCAGCCAACACCGGGACCCCGGGCCGGGGGAAAAACTGTTTTTT. Protein: CASSQHRDPGPGEKLFF. The V call is TRBV4-3, the J call TRBJ1-4; perhaps TRBD1 as D (5 bases). The CDR3 extends over 17 amino acids. Germline CDR1 is LGHNA and CDR2 is YSLEER. V shed 2 bases and J shed 8 bases, with 21 bases lying between them.

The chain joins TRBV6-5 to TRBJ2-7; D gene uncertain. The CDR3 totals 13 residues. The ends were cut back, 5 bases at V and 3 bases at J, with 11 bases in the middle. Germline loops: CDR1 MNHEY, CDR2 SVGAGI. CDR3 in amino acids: CASSEAGNYEQYF. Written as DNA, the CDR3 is TGTGCCAGCAGTGAGGCAGGAAACTACGAGCAGTACTTC.

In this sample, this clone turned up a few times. For the CDR3, the DNA is TGTGCCAGCAGCTTGCAGCACAATGAGCAGTTCTTC. This gives the protein CASSLQHNEQFF. This chain uses TRBV7-9 with TRBJ2-1; D remains ambiguous. Germline V CDR1 and CDR2: SEHNR, FQNEAQ (reference sequence). V lost 3 bases and J lost 5, with 5 bases in between. The CDR3 contains 12 residues.

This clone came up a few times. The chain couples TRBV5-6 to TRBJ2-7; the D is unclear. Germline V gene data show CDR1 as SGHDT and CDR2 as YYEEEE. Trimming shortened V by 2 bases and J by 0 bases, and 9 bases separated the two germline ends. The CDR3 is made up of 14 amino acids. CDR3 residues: CASSFGVGSYEQYF. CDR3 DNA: TGTGCCAGCAGCTTCGGAGTAGGCTCCTACGAGCAGTACTTC.

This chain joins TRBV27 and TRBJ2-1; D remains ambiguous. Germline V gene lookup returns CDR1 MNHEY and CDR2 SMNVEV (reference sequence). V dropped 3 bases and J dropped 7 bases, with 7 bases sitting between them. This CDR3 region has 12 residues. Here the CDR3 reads CASSFLGNEQFF. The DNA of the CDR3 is TGTGCCAGCAGTTTTTTAGGAAATGAGCAGTTCTTC.

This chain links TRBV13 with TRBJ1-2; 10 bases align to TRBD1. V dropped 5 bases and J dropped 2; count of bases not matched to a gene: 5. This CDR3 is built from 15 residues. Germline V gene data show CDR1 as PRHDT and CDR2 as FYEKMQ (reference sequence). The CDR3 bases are TGTGCCAGCAGCCCCCGGACAGGGGGAAACTATGGCTACACCTTC. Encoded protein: CASSPRTGGNYGYTF.

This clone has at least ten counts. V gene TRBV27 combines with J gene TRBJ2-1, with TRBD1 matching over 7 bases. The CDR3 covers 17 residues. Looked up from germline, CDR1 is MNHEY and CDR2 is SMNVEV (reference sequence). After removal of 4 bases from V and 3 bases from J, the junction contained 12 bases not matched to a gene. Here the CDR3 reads CASSSITGTVGYNEQFF. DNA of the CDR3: TGTGCCAGCAGTTCGATAACCGGGACAGTAGGCTACAATGAGCAGTTCTTC.

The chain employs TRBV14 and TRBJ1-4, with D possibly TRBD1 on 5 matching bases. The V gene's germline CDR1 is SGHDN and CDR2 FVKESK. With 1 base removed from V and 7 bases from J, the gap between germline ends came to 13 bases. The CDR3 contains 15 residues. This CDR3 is CASSQAGVSGEKLFF. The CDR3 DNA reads TGTGCCAGCAGCCAAGCGGGGGTCAGCGGTGAAAAACTGTTTTTT. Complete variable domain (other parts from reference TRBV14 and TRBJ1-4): EAGVTQFPSHSVIEKGQTVTLRCDPISGHDNLYWYRRVMGKEIKFLLHFVKESKQDESGMPNNRFLAERTGGTYSTLKVQPAELEDSGVYFCASSQAGVSGEKLFFGSGTQLSVL.